The clone carrying this T cell receptor (beta chain) was counted only a few times. In TCRdb, the RT-PCR reads were re-called with MiXCR into one record per CDR3 protein. Of some 230,000 distinct CDR3 sequences detected, about 14% appear once; the ten largest clones hold around a tenth. This sample stems from a study of patients and donors after allogeneic stem cell transplantation. The V gene's germline CDR1 is SGHRS and CDR2 YFSETQ. Germline trimming cut 4 bases from V and 8 bases from J; bases unmatched to any gene: 8. CDR3 length equals 13 residues. The chain is built from TRBV5-1 and TRBJ1-2, with 7 bases identical to TRBD1. The receptor comes from a human donor who was either an allogeneic HSCT recipient or a stem cell or donor lymphocyte infusion donor (not recorded which). It is not recorded whose cells these are; they may come from a transplant donor. The sequenced sample consisted of blood, either unsorted or a sorted T cell fraction (not recorded which). The CDR3 region has the DNA TGCGCCAGCAGCATAGACAGGGTGCGGGGCTACACCTTC. Translated, it gives CASSIDRVRGYTF.